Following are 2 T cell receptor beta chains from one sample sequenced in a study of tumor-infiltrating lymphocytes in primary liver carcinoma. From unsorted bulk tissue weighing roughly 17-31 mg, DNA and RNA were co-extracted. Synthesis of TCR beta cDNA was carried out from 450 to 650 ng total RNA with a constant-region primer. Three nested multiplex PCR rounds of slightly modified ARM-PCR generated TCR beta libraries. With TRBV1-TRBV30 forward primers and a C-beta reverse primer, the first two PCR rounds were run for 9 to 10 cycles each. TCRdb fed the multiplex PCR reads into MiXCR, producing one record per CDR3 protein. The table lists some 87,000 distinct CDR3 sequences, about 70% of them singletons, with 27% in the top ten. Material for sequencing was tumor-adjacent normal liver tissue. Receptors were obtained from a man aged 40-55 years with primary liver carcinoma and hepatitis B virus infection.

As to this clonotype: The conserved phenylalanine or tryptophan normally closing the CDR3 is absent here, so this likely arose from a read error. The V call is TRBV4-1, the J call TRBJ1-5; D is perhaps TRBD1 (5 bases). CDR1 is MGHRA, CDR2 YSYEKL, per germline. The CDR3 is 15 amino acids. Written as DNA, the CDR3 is TGCGCCAGCTGCCAAGATATCGCAGGGTGGCAGTCCCAGCATCTT. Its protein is CASCQDIAGWQSQHL.

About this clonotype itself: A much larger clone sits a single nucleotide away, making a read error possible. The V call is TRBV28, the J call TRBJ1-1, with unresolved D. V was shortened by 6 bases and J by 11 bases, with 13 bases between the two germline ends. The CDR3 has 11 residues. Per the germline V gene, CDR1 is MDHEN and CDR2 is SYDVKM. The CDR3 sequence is CASSQDRVAFF. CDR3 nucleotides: TGTGCCAGCAGCCAGGACCGCGTGGCTTTCTTT. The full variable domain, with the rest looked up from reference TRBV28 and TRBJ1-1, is DVKVTQSSRYLVKRTGEKVFLECVQDMDHENMFWYRQDPGLGLRLIYFSYDVKMKEKGDIPEGYSVSREKKERFSLILESASTNQTSMYLCASSQDRVAFFGQGTRLTVV.